One and the same sample provided the 2 T cell receptor beta chains below, sequenced in a study of vaccination effects on CD4 cells after COVID-19. Generated by immunoSEQ multiplex PCR, the TCRdb table keeps only in-frame clones and is missing some. Counted here are under 30,000 clones, about 60% occurring once; the ten biggest clones make up about 9.8%. No antigen has been identified for these receptors. Following culture for about 11 days, CD4+ T cells were isolated. The sample in question was CD4+ T cells from PBMCs cultured without peptide, obtained before COVID-19 vaccination. The receptors come from a human donor who received a COVID-19 vaccine.

The chain has TRBV19 and TRBJ2-5; 10 positions agree with TRBD2. CDR1 is LNHDA and CDR2 is SQIVND in the germline V gene (reference sequence). The CDR3 is 16 amino acids. After removal of 4 bases from V and 9 bases from J, the junction contained 14 bases not matched to a gene. The CDR3 DNA reads TGTGCCAGTAGTACTCCCAGACTAGCGGGCCGTAGGGCCCAGTACTTC. This gives the protein CASSTPRLAGRRAQYF.

This sequence joins TRBV7-6 and TRBJ1-4; no reliable D call. This CDR3 region has 17 residues. V was clipped by 1 base and J by 2 bases, with 14 bases between them. Germline V CDR1 and CDR2: SGHVS, FNYEAQ. As DNA, the CDR3 is TGTGCCAGCAGCTTAGAGAACTCGCGGGTCACTAATGAAAAACTGTTTTTT. Translated: CASSLENSRVTNEKLFF.